A selection of T cell receptor beta chains follows, all from one sample in a study of T-cell reconstitution after alpha-beta-depleted transplantation in children. MiXCR was run by TCRdb on the PCR reads, yielding one entry per CDR3 protein. The data show 250,000 to 300,000 distinct CDR3 sequences, around 9.6% seen once. Sequenced here: PBMCs from the stem cell graft donor, sampled from the stem cell graft. These receptors all stem from a human donor who donated a stem cell graft to a child with SCID. Each CDR3 is given with its conserved first and last residue. Fields, in order: D gene, CDR3 length, clone size, J gene, V gene, CDR3 DNA, CDR3 protein. A D gene is named only where the DNA matches it firmly. Size values are once, few and many counts, or a class for expanded clones, and some rows have none.

D gene: TRBD1; CDR3 length: 16; clone size: few; J gene: TRBJ2-1; V gene: TRBV27; CDR3 DNA: TGTGCCAGCAGTTCCTCTCGGGACAGGAACCCCAATGAGCAGTTCTTC; CDR3 protein: CASSSSRDRNPNEQFF
D gene: TRBD2; CDR3 length: 12; clone size: -; J gene: TRBJ2-1; V gene: TRBV6-6; CDR3 DNA: TGTGCCAGCAGTTACGGGGGGGAGGAGCAGTTCTTC; CDR3 protein: CASSYGGEEQFF
D gene: -; CDR3 length: 15; clone size: many; J gene: TRBJ2-1; V gene: TRBV10-3; CDR3 DNA: TGTGCCATCAGTGGAGGTAAACCCTCCTACAATGAGCAGTTCTTC; CDR3 protein: CAISGGKPSYNEQFF
D gene: TRBD2; CDR3 length: 16; clone size: few; J gene: TRBJ2-7; V gene: TRBV4-2; CDR3 DNA: TGTGCCAGCAGCCCCGGACTAGCGGGGTTCTCCTACGAGCAGTACTTC; CDR3 protein: CASSPGLAGFSYEQYF
D gene: TRBD1; CDR3 length: 15; clone size: few; J gene: TRBJ2-1; V gene: TRBV20-1; CDR3 DNA: TGCAGTGCTAAAGGACAGGTTAGCTCCTACAATGAGCAGTTCTTC; CDR3 protein: CSAKGQVSSYNEQFF
D gene: TRBD2; CDR3 length: 14; clone size: many; J gene: TRBJ2-1; V gene: TRBV10-3; CDR3 DNA: TGTGCCATCAGTCCTCTAGCGGGAAACAATGAGCAGTTCTTC; CDR3 protein: CAISPLAGNNEQFF
D gene: -; CDR3 length: 15; clone size: many; J gene: TRBJ2-3; V gene: TRBV7-3; CDR3 DNA: TGTGCCAGCAGCAATCGAGGGGGGGACACAGATACGCAGTATTTT; CDR3 protein: CASSNRGGDTDTQYF
D gene: -; CDR3 length: 18; clone size: -; J gene: TRBJ2-2; V gene: TRBV9; CDR3 DNA: TGTGCCAGCAGCGCCGCGGGGTATCCGGGTGCGAACACCGGGGAGCTGTTTTTT; CDR3 protein: CASSAAGYPGANTGELFF
D gene: -; CDR3 length: 14; clone size: -; J gene: TRBJ2-5; V gene: TRBV11-2; CDR3 DNA: TGTGCCAGCAGCCCCAGGGCCACGGTGGAGACCCAGTACTTC; CDR3 protein: CASSPRATVETQYF
D gene: -; CDR3 length: 11; clone size: many; J gene: TRBJ1-1; V gene: TRBV20-1; CDR3 DNA: TGCAGTGCTAGTGGGCAGTACGAAGCTTTCTTT; CDR3 protein: CSASGQYEAFF
D gene: -; CDR3 length: 18; clone size: -; J gene: TRBJ1-5; V gene: TRBV11-1; CDR3 DNA: TGTGCCAGCCTCGAACGCCCCCTCCGGCCACGGGGCAATCAGCCCCAGCATTTT; CDR3 protein: CASLERPLRPRGNQPQHF
D gene: -; CDR3 length: 15; clone size: -; J gene: TRBJ2-7; V gene: TRBV16; CDR3 DNA: TGTGCCAGCAGCCAATTGGTGGAGGGGAAAGACGAGCAGTACTTC; CDR3 protein: CASSQLVEGKDEQYF
D gene: -; CDR3 length: 17; clone size: -; J gene: TRBJ2-3; V gene: TRBV3-1; CDR3 DNA: TGTGCCAGCAGCCAAGGTGAATGGACCACAAGCACAGATACGCAGTATTTT; CDR3 protein: CASSQGEWTTSTDTQYF
D gene: TRBD1; CDR3 length: 15; clone size: few; J gene: TRBJ1-3; V gene: TRBV20-1; CDR3 DNA: TGCAGTGCTAGAGATGGGACAGGGTCTGGAAACACCATATATTTT; CDR3 protein: CSARDGTGSGNTIYF
D gene: -; CDR3 length: 14; clone size: many; J gene: TRBJ2-7; V gene: TRBV16; CDR3 DNA: TGTGCCAGCAGCCCGACGGACGGTCCCTACGAGCAGTACTTC; CDR3 protein: CASSPTDGPYEQYF
D gene: TRBD1; CDR3 length: 16; clone size: many; J gene: TRBJ2-3; V gene: TRBV5-4; CDR3 DNA: TGTGCCAGCAGCAGTCCGGGACAGGGGATCACAGATACGCAGTATTTT; CDR3 protein: CASSSPGQGITDTQYF
D gene: -; CDR3 length: 18; clone size: few; J gene: TRBJ2-1; V gene: TRBV7-6; CDR3 DNA: TGTGCCAGCAGCTCCCAACTCGGAGGGGGGAGCTCCTACAATGAGCAGTTCTTC; CDR3 protein: CASSSQLGGGSSYNEQFF
D gene: TRBD2; CDR3 length: 18; clone size: -; J gene: TRBJ2-3; V gene: TRBV7-6; CDR3 DNA: TGTGCCAGCAGCCCCATAGCGGGGGGATCCTATAGCACAGATACGCAGTATTTT; CDR3 protein: CASSPIAGGSYSTDTQYF
D gene: -; CDR3 length: 14; clone size: few; J gene: TRBJ1-3; V gene: TRBV12-5; CDR3 DNA: TGTGCTAGTGGTTTGCCCCCCTCTGGAAACACCATATATTTT; CDR3 protein: CASGLPPSGNTIYF
D gene: -; CDR3 length: 16; clone size: -; J gene: TRBJ1-1; V gene: TRBV5-1; CDR3 DNA: TGCGCCAGCAGCTTGGTCGCGGGGCCATCCGGCACTGAAGCTTTCTTT; CDR3 protein: CASSLVAGPSGTEAFF
D gene: -; CDR3 length: 15; clone size: -; J gene: TRBJ2-5; V gene: TRBV12-3/TRBV12-4; CDR3 DNA: TGTGCCAGCAGTTCAGACATCGGGGCGTTTGGGACCCAGTACTTC; CDR3 protein: CASSSDIGAFGTQYF